The 4 T cell receptor beta chains listed next were all sequenced from one sample in a study of T cell repertoires in ileal Crohn's disease. Profiling relied on immunoSEQ multiplex PCR, and the TCRdb table lists in-frame clones only, not all of them. The table lists more than 4,000 clones, 81% of them singletons. The sequenced sample consisted of ileal tissue. All receptors come from an adult with Crohn's disease.

The gene calls are TRBV5-1 and TRBJ1-5; D is unresolved. Per the germline V gene, CDR1 is SGHRS and CDR2 is YFSETQ. The CDR3 extends over 15 amino acids. Trimming removed 4 bases at V and 5 bases at J, with 16 bases between. CDR3 coding DNA: TGCGCCAGCAGCCCCGGTCAGGCGAGGGATCAGCCCCAGCATTTT. It specifies CASSPGQARDQPQHF.

The CDR3 reads CASSLDGGLQETQYF. CDR3 nucleotide sequence: TGCGCCAGCAGCTTGGACGGGGGGCTCCAAGAGACCCAGTACTTC. The genes are TRBV5-1 and TRBJ2-5; possibly TRBD2 for D (7 bases). The CDR3 covers 15 residues. Germline CDR1 is SGHRS and CDR2 is YFSETQ. The ends were cut back, 0 bases at V and 1 base at J, with 10 bases in the middle.

The chain has TRBV4-1 and TRBJ2-3; D might be TRBD2 (7 bases). This CDR3 has 16 residues. V lost 4 bases to trimming and J lost 2 bases, with 16 bases between them. Germline loops: CDR1 MGHRA, CDR2 YSYEKL. The CDR3 here is CASSPGRGALTDTQYF. For the CDR3, the DNA is TGCGCCAGCAGCCCAGGTCGGGGGGCCCTCACAGATACGCAGTATTTT.

The chain recombines TRBV28 with TRBJ1-1; D not resolved. The germline CDR1 and CDR2 sequences are MDHEN and SYDVKM. V lost 7 bases and J lost 4, with 16 bases in between. The CDR3 runs 14 residues. The DNA of the CDR3 is TGTGCCAGCACCATCTTCGTTCTCAGCACTGAAGCTTTCTTT. Protein product: CASTIFVLSTEAFF.